The rows below give T cell receptor beta chains drawn from one sample of a study of shared clonotypes between healthy human individuals. The data were produced by immunoSEQ multiplex PCR, yet TCRdb's version contains in-frame clones alone and is incomplete. In the table there are about 2,200,000 clones, just over 90% of which are singletons. Sequencing used naive CD8+ T cells from PBMCs. The receptors were gathered from a man between 18 and 29 years old in good health. Some clones in this sample may be carry-over from other donors' samples. Each CDR3 is given with its conserved first and last residue. Fields, in order: D gene, clone size, J gene, V gene, CDR3 DNA, CDR3 protein. D genes are given only for firm matches. Size is omitted from some rows. Given values are once, few, many or a class for expanded clones.

. . TRBJ2-3 TRBV13 TGTGCCAGCAGCTTAGGGGGTCGCACAGATACGCAGTATTTT CASSLGGRTDTQYF
. . TRBJ1-1 TRBV7-9 TGTGCCAGCAGCTTACGCCAGGACGGGAACACTGAAGCTTTCTTT CASSLRQDGNTEAFF
. . TRBJ1-1 TRBV28 TGTGCCAGCAGTTTACGGATCCTGAACACTGAAGCTTTCTTT CASSLRILNTEAFF
. . TRBJ2-5 TRBV27 TGTGCCAGCAGTCCGCCCCCGGTTGGGGAGACCCAGTACTTC CASSPPPVGETQYF
TRBD1 . TRBJ1-5 TRBV7-8 TGTGCCAGCAGCATTAAGACAGGGTTCGGTCAGCCCCAGCATTTT CASSIKTGFGQPQHF
TRBD1 . TRBJ2-1 TRBV28 TGTGCCAGCCTAGACAGGGGGTCCAATGAGCAGTTCTTC CASLDRGSNEQFF
. once TRBJ1-1 TRBV27 TGTGCCAGCAGTCCCTGGCTGGGCACTGAAGCTTTCTTT CASSPWLGTEAFF
. . TRBJ1-3 TRBV10-3 TGTGCCATCGGCCCGGACTTATTATCTGGAAACACCATATATTTT CAIGPDLLSGNTIYF
. . TRBJ2-1 TRBV9 TGTGCCAGCAGCGTACCCGGGATCTACAATGAGCAGTTCTTC CASSVPGIYNEQFF
. . TRBJ1-3 TRBV7-2 TGTGCCAGCAGCTTAAACTCCGAGCGCCGGTTGGGAAACACCATATATTTT CASSLNSERRLGNTIYF
. . TRBJ1-1 TRBV7-9 TGTGCCAGCAGCCTAACCGGCGGGTCTCGTACTGAAGCTTTCTTT CASSLTGGSRTEAFF
. few TRBJ1-1 TRBV5-1 TGCGCCAGCAGCACGAACCGGGACGGGGGTTCAGCTTTCTTT CASSTNRDGGSAFF
. . TRBJ2-7 TRBV15 TGTGCCACCGGTGTAGGAGACAGTTACGAGCAGTACTTC CATGVGDSYEQYF
. . TRBJ2-1 TRBV29-1 TGCAGCGTTGAAGGACGATCCTACAATGAGCAGTTCTTC CSVEGRSYNEQFF
. . TRBJ2-1 TRBV18 TGTGCCAGCTCACCCTGGGGTGACTCCTACAATGAGCAGTTCTTC CASSPWGDSYNEQFF
. . TRBJ1-5 TRBV6-1 TGTGCCAGCACCATTGGGGGGTTGAATCAGCCCCAGCATTTT CASTIGGLNQPQHF
. . TRBJ1-2 TRBV6-5 TGTGCCAGCAGTTACGGGGTGGAGACAGACTATGGCTACACCTTC CASSYGVETDYGYTF
. . TRBJ2-1 TRBV6-5 TGTGCCAGCAGTTACCAGGGACTGAGGTACAATGAGCAGTTCTTC CASSYQGLRYNEQFF
TRBD2 once TRBJ2-7 TRBV28 TGTGCCAGCAGTTTATCCCGCTGGCGGGAGGATTTCTACGAGCAGTACTTC CASSLSRWREDFYEQYF
TRBD2 once TRBJ2-5 TRBV6-1 TGTGCCAGCAGCCGGACTAGCGGGAGTGGAGAGACCCAGTACTTC CASSRTSGSGETQYF
. . TRBJ2-1 TRBV28 TGTGCCAGCAGTCATAGCTTCTGGGAGCAGTTCTTC CASSHSFWEQFF
. . TRBJ1-1 TRBV27 TGTGCCAGCAGAAACCTTGGACGGTCGAACACTGAAGCTTTCTTT CASRNLGRSNTEAFF
TRBD2 . TRBJ2-7 TRBV19 TGTGCCAGTAGTATCACTAGCGGGAGGCCCCGGGACGAGCAGTACTTC CASSITSGRPRDEQYF
TRBD2 . TRBJ2-2 TRBV7-3 TGTGCCAGCAGCTTGTCTCGAGCGGGAGAGCCCGGGGAGCTGTTTTTT CASSLSRAGEPGELFF
TRBD1 . TRBJ1-2 TRBV19 TGTGCCAGTATTGGGACAGGCCCCTATGGCTACACCTTC CASIGTGPYGYTF
. . TRBJ2-6 TRBV6-5 TGTGCCAGCAGTTTCCAGGGGGGGGCCAACGTCCTGACTTTC CASSFQGGANVLTF
. once TRBJ1-2 TRBV7-9 TGTGCCAGCAGCTTAGGACACGTATATGGCTACACCTTC CASSLGHVYGYTF
TRBD2 . TRBJ2-7 TRBV27 TGTGCCAGCAGCCGCATTGTGGCTAGCGGGGCTTACGAGCAGTACTTC CASSRIVASGAYEQYF
. once TRBJ2-2 TRBV28 TGTGCCAGCAGTTTACTAGTAAACGCCGGGGAGCTGTTTTTT CASSLLVNAGELFF
. . TRBJ2-7 TRBV19 TGTGCCAGTAGTAGTCCTAGCACCTACGAGCAGTACTTC CASSSPSTYEQYF
. . TRBJ2-7 TRBV10-3 TGTGCCACCCTTGAGAGCTCCTACGAGCAGTACTTC CATLESSYEQYF
TRBD2 once TRBJ2-7 TRBV5-4 TGTGCCAGCAGCTCGGGACTAGCGGGACCCAACGAGCAGTACTTC CASSSGLAGPNEQYF
TRBD1 . TRBJ2-2 TRBV7-9 TGTGCCAGCAGCCCCCGGGACAGCAACACCGGGGAGCTGTTTTTT CASSPRDSNTGELFF
. . TRBJ1-2 TRBV6-5 TGTGCCAGCAGTTACGCGCCACAGGGTAGTTCGGGCTACACCTTC CASSYAPQGSSGYTF
. . TRBJ1-1 TRBV7-9 TGTGCCAGCAGCCTCGATCCAGGGCAGCCGAACACTGAAGCTTTCTTT CASSLDPGQPNTEAFF
. . TRBJ2-7 TRBV7-9 TGTGCCAGCAGCTTAGACGACCCGACAGTCTACGAGCAGTACTTC CASSLDDPTVYEQYF
. . TRBJ1-3 TRBV29-1 TGCAGCGTCCCCGTGGGTTCTGGAAACACCATATATTTT CSVPVGSGNTIYF
. . TRBJ2-3 TRBV4-3 TGCGCCAGCAGCCAAGAAAAGCCTTTCACAGATACGCAGTATTTT CASSQEKPFTDTQYF
. few TRBJ1-1 TRBV30 TGTGCCTGGATAGGGGAGCGGGGGAGTGAAGCTTTCTTT CAWIGERGSEAFF
. . TRBJ2-1 TRBV4-1 TGCGCCAGCAGCCAAGAAAGGTCTAGCATTTACAATGAGCAGTTCTTC CASSQERSSIYNEQFF
. . TRBJ2-5 TRBV7-9 TGTGCCAGCAGCTCCGGGACCGCCGGGGAGACCCAGTACTTC CASSSGTAGETQYF
. . TRBJ2-6 TRBV5-8 TGTGCCAGCAGCTGGTCTGGGGCCAACGTCCTGACTTTC CASSWSGANVLTF
TRBD1 once TRBJ2-7 TRBV7-2 TGTGCCAGCAGCTTGACAGGGCCGTCCTACGAGCAGTACTTC CASSLTGPSYEQYF
. . TRBJ2-1 TRBV5-1 TGCGCCAGCAGGTCGACAGACGGGGGAAATGAGCAGTTCTTC CASRSTDGGNEQFF
TRBD1 . TRBJ2-1 TRBV11-2 TGTGCCAGCAGTTGGGACAGGGGTTACAATGAGCAGTTCTTC CASSWDRGYNEQFF
TRBD1 . TRBJ2-7 TRBV18 TGTGCCAGCTCACTTGAGGACAGGGGATCCTACGAGCAGTACTTC CASSLEDRGSYEQYF
. . TRBJ2-3 TRBV6-5 TGTGCCAGCAGTTACGGGCTAGGACCCAGCACAGATACGCAGTATTTT CASSYGLGPSTDTQYF